This is a list of T cell receptor beta chains from one sample in a study of identical twins. TCRdb used MiXCR to reprocess the 5' RACE reads, holding one entry per CDR3 protein. The data show 1.5 million to 2 million distinct CDR3 sequences, less than 40% seen once. Sequenced: cord blood. Every receptor here comes from a newborn girl in good health. Both conserved end residues are part of each CDR3. D genes are given only for firm matches. The listing skips clone size in some rows; elsewhere it reads once, few, many or a size class.

j_call: TRBJ1-2
d_call: -
clone_size: -
v_call: TRBV10-3
cdr3_aa: CAISVSLGTDYYGYTF
cdr3_nt: TGTGCCATCAGTGTGTCCCTCGGGACGGACTACTATGGCTACACCTTC

j_call: TRBJ1-2
d_call: -
clone_size: few
v_call: TRBV4-1
cdr3_aa: CASSQPYDNYGYTF
cdr3_nt: TGCGCCAGCAGCCAGCCCTACGATAACTATGGCTACACCTTC

j_call: TRBJ2-1
d_call: -
clone_size: -
v_call: TRBV12-3/TRBV12-4
cdr3_aa: CASSLLGTSRNEQFF
cdr3_nt: TGTGCCAGCAGTTTACTGGGGACCTCGCGAAATGAGCAGTTCTTC

j_call: TRBJ2-7
d_call: TRBD2
clone_size: -
v_call: TRBV13
cdr3_aa: CASSLALQREGHYHEQYF
cdr3_nt: TGTGCCAGCAGCTTAGCCCTACAGCGGGAGGGCCACTACCACGAGCAGTACTTC

j_call: TRBJ2-3
d_call: TRBD2
clone_size: few
v_call: TRBV4-2
cdr3_aa: CASSQETSGFTDTQYF
cdr3_nt: TGTGCCAGCAGCCAAGAGACTAGCGGGTTCACAGATACGCAGTATTTT

j_call: TRBJ2-7
d_call: TRBD1
clone_size: -
v_call: TRBV11-2
cdr3_aa: CASSFTTGDEQYF
cdr3_nt: TGTGCCAGCAGCTTCACTACAGGGGACGAGCAGTACTTC

j_call: TRBJ1-1
d_call: -
clone_size: few
v_call: TRBV7-2
cdr3_aa: CASSLVPVSNTEAFF
cdr3_nt: TGTGCCAGCAGCTTAGTGCCGGTTTCGAACACTGAAGCTTTCTTT

j_call: TRBJ1-2
d_call: -
clone_size: few
v_call: TRBV13
cdr3_aa: CASSPTRGALGYGYTF
cdr3_nt: TGTGCCAGCAGTCCCACACGAGGGGCCCTCGGCTATGGCTACACCTTC

j_call: TRBJ2-3
d_call: -
clone_size: few
v_call: TRBV2
cdr3_aa: CASSSLASTDTQYF
cdr3_nt: TGTGCCAGCAGTTCCCTAGCCAGTACAGATACGCAGTATTTT

j_call: TRBJ2-3
d_call: -
clone_size: -
v_call: TRBV12-3/TRBV12-4
cdr3_aa: CASGPRGSTADTQYF
cdr3_nt: TGTGCCAGTGGACCTCGGGGGTCCACGGCAGATACGCAGTATTTT

j_call: TRBJ2-1
d_call: -
clone_size: -
v_call: TRBV12-5
cdr3_aa: CASAPRGPKDGYDNEQFF
cdr3_nt: TGTGCTAGTGCCCCGAGGGGCCCAAAGGACGGCTACGACAATGAGCAGTTCTTC

j_call: TRBJ2-3
d_call: TRBD2
clone_size: few
v_call: TRBV4-2
cdr3_aa: CASSSTGGRATDTQYF
cdr3_nt: TGTGCCAGCAGCTCTACTGGCGGGAGGGCCACAGATACGCAGTATTTT

j_call: TRBJ2-5
d_call: TRBD2
clone_size: -
v_call: TRBV6-1
cdr3_aa: CASSDRVAGVPGETQYF
cdr3_nt: TGTGCCAGCAGTGACCGGGTAGCGGGGGTGCCCGGGGAGACCCAGTACTTC

j_call: TRBJ1-1
d_call: -
clone_size: -
v_call: TRBV5-1
cdr3_aa: CASSRVTGMNTEAFF
cdr3_nt: TGCGCCAGCAGTCGAGTGACAGGAATGAACACTGAAGCTTTCTTT

j_call: TRBJ1-6
d_call: -
clone_size: few
v_call: TRBV27
cdr3_aa: CASRPIVGFNSPLHF
cdr3_nt: TGTGCCAGCAGGCCTATCGTGGGGTTTAATTCACCCCTCCACTTT

j_call: TRBJ1-1
d_call: -
clone_size: few
v_call: TRBV11-2
cdr3_aa: CASSLAQFQTENTEAFF
cdr3_nt: TGTGCCAGCAGCTTAGCCCAATTCCAGACAGAGAACACTGAAGCTTTCTTT

j_call: TRBJ2-1
d_call: -
clone_size: few
v_call: TRBV5-1
cdr3_aa: CASSLVRLDDNEQFF
cdr3_nt: TGCGCCAGCAGCTTGGTTCGGCTAGACGACAATGAGCAGTTCTTC

j_call: TRBJ2-7
d_call: -
clone_size: -
v_call: TRBV27
cdr3_aa: CASSLSFGLQGLSYEQYF
cdr3_nt: TGTGCCAGCAGTTTAAGTTTTGGTTTGCAGGGTTTATCCTACGAGCAGTACTTC

j_call: TRBJ1-2
d_call: -
clone_size: -
v_call: TRBV12-3/TRBV12-4
cdr3_aa: CASRWRGWDYGYTF
cdr3_nt: TGTGCCAGCAGGTGGCGGGGATGGGACTATGGCTACACCTTC

j_call: TRBJ1-1
d_call: -
clone_size: -
v_call: TRBV5-1
cdr3_aa: CASSLDAAMVTEAFF
cdr3_nt: TGCGCCAGCAGCTTGGACGCGGCTATGGTAACTGAAGCTTTCTTT

j_call: TRBJ1-2
d_call: -
clone_size: -
v_call: TRBV6-1
cdr3_aa: CASSAERSGVDYGYTF
cdr3_nt: TGTGCCAGCAGTGCTGAGAGGTCGGGGGTCGACTATGGCTACACCTTC

j_call: TRBJ2-3
d_call: TRBD2
clone_size: -
v_call: TRBV12-3/TRBV12-4
cdr3_aa: CASSLGTSVGTDTQYF
cdr3_nt: TGTGCCAGCAGTTTAGGGACTAGCGTGGGCACAGATACGCAGTATTTT

j_call: TRBJ2-3
d_call: TRBD2
clone_size: few
v_call: TRBV29-1
cdr3_aa: CSVGFSGRATDTQYF
cdr3_nt: TGCAGCGTTGGCTTCAGCGGGAGGGCCACAGATACGCAGTATTTT

j_call: TRBJ1-1
d_call: -
clone_size: -
v_call: TRBV5-1
cdr3_aa: CASSRGVKNTEAFF
cdr3_nt: TGCGCCAGCAGCCGGGGGGTGAAGAACACTGAAGCTTTCTTT

j_call: TRBJ2-7
d_call: TRBD2
clone_size: -
v_call: TRBV6-4
cdr3_aa: CASSAAGGNYNEQYF
cdr3_nt: TGTGCCAGCAGTGCAGCGGGAGGTAACTACAATGAGCAGTACTTC

j_call: TRBJ1-5
d_call: -
clone_size: -
v_call: TRBV10-3
cdr3_aa: CAISEGGNNQPQHF
cdr3_nt: TGTGCCATCAGTGAGGGGGGGAACAATCAGCCCCAGCATTTT

j_call: TRBJ1-2
d_call: -
clone_size: -
v_call: TRBV25-1
cdr3_aa: CASSDNGGTLYGYTF
cdr3_nt: TGTGCCAGCAGTGACAACGGGGGGACCCTCTATGGCTACACCTTC

j_call: TRBJ1-1
d_call: TRBD1
clone_size: -
v_call: TRBV6-2/TRBV6-3
cdr3_aa: CASSYRTGRGDTEAFF
cdr3_nt: TGTGCCAGCAGTTACCGGACAGGGAGAGGAGACACTGAAGCTTTCTTT